This T cell receptor (beta chain) stems from a study of spatial heterogeneity in lung cancer. Study summary: There were, on average, more than 9.5 raw-read appearances for each unique TCR and UMI combination. Study-level findings and limits: It was found that expanded intratumoral alpha and beta TCR counts tracked tumor mutation counts.

This clonotype has at least ten counts. The antigen is not known. Found in a library prepared for alpha chains, this beta chain is an off-target read, and its abundance has little meaning. TCRdb re-analysed the 5' RACE reads in MiXCR, keeping a single row per CDR3 protein. The sample holds about 6,800 distinct CDR3 sequences, approximately 15% seen once. Time point indicated: sample taken at primary tumor resection. The sample consisted of lung tumor tissue, taken at surgery. The receptor was derived from a male donor with early-stage non-small cell lung cancer.

Here the CDR3 reads CASSFGQGVGTEAFF. The CDR3 DNA reads as TGCGCCAGCAGCTTCGGCCAGGGTGTGGGCACTGAAGCTTTCTTT. The V call is TRBV5-1, the J call TRBJ1-1, with D perhaps matching TRBD1 (5 bases). V lost 2 bases to trimming and J lost 4 bases, with 15 bases between them. From germline, CDR1 is SGHRS and CDR2 YFSETQ. The CDR3 consists of 15 residues.